Below, 2 T cell receptor beta chains from the same sample are listed, as sequenced in a study of T cell responses to AZD1222 COVID-19 vaccine. Here immunoSEQ multiplex PCR was the method, and the copy in TCRdb shows in-frame clones only, minus some. The repertoire holds 100,000 to 150,000 clones, with more than 65% as singletons. This specimen was peripheral blood, taken 28 days after the second AZD1222 dose. The receptors stem from an adult who received the AZD1222 COVID-19 vaccine.

The rearrangement uses TRBV6-5 and TRBJ1-2; D possibly corresponds to TRBD1 (6 bases). CDR1 and CDR2 from the germline V gene are MNHEY and SVGAGI. V lost 0 bases to trimming and J lost 7 bases, with 15 bases between them. The CDR3 extends over 15 amino acids. CDR3 bases: TGTGCCAGCAGTTACTCGAGTTCCGGGGGCGGTGGCTACACCTTC. Amino acid sequence: CASSYSSSGGGGYTF.

The V gene is TRBV27, the J gene TRBJ2-3; D may correspond to TRBD1 or TRBD2 (5 bases each). With 5 bases removed from V and 0 bases from J, the gap between germline ends came to 18 bases. This CDR3 is built from 17 residues. Germline CDR1 MNHEY, CDR2 SMNVEV (reference sequence). The CDR3 nucleotides are TGTGCCAGCAGTCCTCTCTCGGTGGGGGATAGCACAGATACGCAGTATTTT. Translating it yields CASSPLSVGDSTDTQYF.